This TCR beta chain was retrieved from a study of cytomegalovirus exposure and HLA in healthy donors. About this clone: Its antigen is not identified.

Study-level findings and limits: Apart from CMV serostatus, no immune exposure information was available.

Germline values: CDR1 LGHNA, CDR2 YNFKEQ. The CDR3 consists of 20 residues. The germline V and J ends were trimmed by 0 bases and 4 bases, with 25 bases remaining between them. PCR involved 60 Vbeta and 13 Jbeta primers. The data were produced by immunoSEQ multiplex PCR, yet TCRdb's version contains in-frame clones alone and is incomplete. The sample lists fewer than 200,000 clones; roughly 82% were seen once. The chain combines TRBV4-2 with TRBJ1-5, with D maybe TRBD1 (5 bases). Sequenced sample: PBMCs. This TCR was sampled from a middle-aged man in good health and CMV-seropositive. This CDR3 is CASSQDSYRRGARSNQPQHF. CDR3 nucleotides: TGTGCCAGCAGCCAAGATAGCTATCGGAGGGGCGCGAGATCTAATCAGCCCCAGCATTTT.